The clone carrying this T cell receptor (beta chain) has at least ten counts. The Seattle patients joined while their infection was active and were tracked longitudinally afterward. Clones were read by immunoSEQ multiplex PCR, and TCRdb kept only the in-frame ones, dropping some. The sample lists around 300,000 clones; 80% to 95% were seen once. The ends lost 2 bases at V and 1 base at J; junction bases unmatched: 10. This CDR3 contains 17 residues. From germline, CDR1 is GTSNPN and CDR2 SVGIG (reference sequence). This record belongs to a study of blood T cell repertoires in COVID-19. The TCR originated in a young woman with COVID-19, enrolled during active disease. V is TRBV30 and J is TRBJ1-2; 10 bases agree with TRBD1. The sequencing sample was made of peripheral blood. CDR3 region: CAWSISGTGVGNYGYTF. CDR3 DNA sequence: TGTGCCTGGAGTATTTCCGGGACAGGGGTAGGTAACTATGGCTACACCTTC.